One sample yielded the 2 T cell receptor beta chains listed below, sequenced in a study of metastatic and nonmetastatic thyroid tumors (dated by TCRdb to 2019 to 2021). No patient had received any treatment before thyroid surgery. The library relied on PCR. The instrument given in TCRdb is Illumina HiSeq 4000. TCRdb reanalyzed the raw reads on its own, using fastp at Q25 for trimming and MiXCR for clone calling, and kept in-frame beta chains. The sample table records 20,000 to 30,000 clones; over 10% of these occur just once. Around 5% of the sample belongs to the ten largest clones. The sequencing input was blood. The receptors were gathered from a female donor with papillary thyroid cancer or a benign thyroid nodule (not recorded which). Some clones in this sample may be carry-over from other donors' samples.

This clone was seen only a few times. A read error is possible here, since a much larger clone lies one base away. V usage is TRBV10-3 and J usage is TRBJ2-5, with a weak D call TRBD2 (6 bases). This CDR3 contains 14 residues. Germline loops: CDR1 ENHRY, CDR2 SYGVKD. CDR3 sequence: CANSVSGSQETQYF. In DNA, the CDR3 is TGTGCCAACAGTGTTAGCGGATCGCAAGAGACCCAGTACTTC.

This clone was seen repeatedly, ten times or more. This chain uses TRBV6-4 with TRBJ2-1, with 8 bases matching TRBD1. CDR3 size: 16 residues. Trimming took 6 bases from V and 6 from J; bases not matched to a gene: 13. Germline CDR1 is MRHNA and CDR2 is SNTAGT. The CDR3 DNA is TGTGCCAGCAGCTCCAGAATGGGACAGGCCACCAATGAGCAGTTCTTC. Translation gives CASSSRMGQATNEQFF.